The 21 T cell receptor beta chains reported below all come from one sample, sequenced in a study of blood T cell repertoires in COVID-19. Profiled with immunoSEQ multiplex PCR; TCRdb holds only in-frame clones, not every one. The repertoire holds about 190,000 clones, roughly 88% seen once, with approximately 6.9% in the top ten. The source material was peripheral blood. Source of these receptors: an elderly man with COVID-19, enrolled during active disease.

The rearrangement joins TRBV27 to TRBJ2-5; D not certain. V was shortened by 3 bases and J by 5 bases, with 4 bases between the two germline ends. The germline V gene encodes CDR1 MNHEY and CDR2 SMNVEV (reference sequence). There are 11 residues in the CDR3. CDR3 protein: CASSFRETQYF. DNA of the CDR3: TGTGCCAGCAGTTTTCGGGAGACCCAGTACTTC.

The chain employs TRBV2 and TRBJ1-6; no clear D. V lost 6 bases and J lost 8, with 14 bases in between. CDR1 and CDR2 (germline): SNHLY, FYNNEI. The length of the CDR3 is 14 residues. DNA of the CDR3: TGTGCCAGCAGGCCACTGTGGGAGGATTCACCCCTCCACTTT. Translating it yields CASRPLWEDSPLHF.

The chain employs TRBV7-2 and TRBJ1-2; D is uncertain. Germline assignment: CDR1 SGHTA and CDR2 FQGNSA. Trimming took 2 bases from V and 1 from J, leaving 5 bases between them. The CDR3 contains 13 residues. The CDR3 region is CASSLIVNYGYTF. The CDR3 bases are TGTGCCAGCAGCTTAATCGTTAACTATGGCTACACCTTC.

This chain connects TRBV28 to TRBJ1-6; D is possibly TRBD1 (6 bases). V was shortened by 4 bases and J by 9 bases, with 19 bases between the two germline ends. The CDR3 totals 16 residues. CDR1 is MDHEN, CDR2 SYDVKM, per germline. The CDR3 loop is CASSSPWTEKVSPLHF. CDR3 nucleotide sequence: TGTGCCAGCAGTTCCCCATGGACAGAAAAAGTTTCACCCCTCCACTTT.

The chain couples TRBV5-4 to TRBJ1-2; 7 positions match TRBD1. Germline CDR1 reads SGHNT; CDR2 reads YYREEE (reference sequence). The ends lost 0 bases at V and 5 bases at J; junction bases unmatched: 7. The CDR3 spans 15 residues. The CDR3 loop reads CASSLVAQGRYGYTF. The DNA for the CDR3 is TGTGCCAGCAGCTTGGTGGCACAGGGGCGGTATGGCTACACCTTC. The full variable domain, with the rest looked up from reference TRBV5-4 and TRBJ1-2, is ETGVTQSPTHLIKTRGQQVTLRCSSQSGHNTVSWYQQALGQGPQFIFQYYREEENGRGNFPPRFSGLQFPNYSSELNVNALELDDSALYLCASSLVAQGRYGYTFGSGTRLTVV.

The genes are TRBV6-5 and TRBJ2-7; no clear D gene. Germline V gene lookup returns CDR1 MNHEY and CDR2 SVGAGI. The CDR3 is made up of 13 amino acids. Trimming stripped 6 bases from V and 2 bases from J, with 11 bases between. CDR3 amino acids: CASSETTAYEQYF. The CDR3 DNA reads as TGTGCCAGCAGCGAGACCACAGCCTACGAGCAGTACTTC.

The rearrangement links TRBV5-4 to TRBJ1-2, with unresolved D. The CDR3 covers 14 residues. Trimming stripped 3 bases from V and 3 bases from J, with 12 bases between. Germline V gene lookup returns CDR1 SGHNT and CDR2 YYREEE (reference sequence). The CDR3 DNA reads TGTGCCAGCAGCTGTTCAAACGGGGACTATGGCTACACCTTC. It is translated as CASSCSNGDYGYTF.

This clone was found once. The chain has TRBV6-4 and TRBJ2-2, with D possibly TRBD1 on 5 matching bases. CDR3 length equals 14 residues. V lost 4 bases to trimming and J lost 3 bases, with 9 bases between them. Germline V gene lookup returns CDR1 MRHNA and CDR2 SNTAGT. CDR3 residues: CASSADSHTGELFF. The CDR3 nucleotides are TGTGCCAGCAGTGCAGACAGCCACACCGGGGAGCTGTTTTTT.

The J gene is TRBJ1-1, the V gene TRBV6-6; D is uncertain. CDR1 and CDR2 (germline): MNHNY, SVGAGI (reference sequence). This CDR3 is built from 13 residues. The V end was cut by 7 bases, the J end by 6 bases, with 15 bases between. The CDR3 DNA reads as TGTGCCAGCAAGATCAAAGGCGGCCCTGAAGCTTTCTTT. It specifies CASKIKGGPEAFF.

The chain is built from TRBV6-6 and TRBJ1-3, with unresolved D. Germline CDR1 reads MNHNY; CDR2 reads SVGAGI (reference sequence). The CDR3 totals 13 residues. Trimming cost V 6 bases and J 0 bases, with 6 bases left between them. CDR3 bases: TGTGCCAGCAGGGAGAGCTCTGGAAACACCATATATTTT. It specifies CASRESSGNTIYF.

The chain is built from TRBV5-1 and TRBJ1-3; no definite D call. V shed 3 bases and J shed 2 bases, with 6 bases lying between them. Per germline, CDR1 SGHRS and CDR2 YFSETQ. The CDR3 extends over 13 amino acids. The DNA for the CDR3 is TGCGCCAGCAGCTCGAGAACTGGAAACACCATATATTTT. It translates to CASSSRTGNTIYF.

Only a few counts were recorded for this clone. The rearrangement uses TRBV6-5 and TRBJ1-6, with D possibly TRBD1 on 6 matching bases. Trimming pared 7 bases from V and 7 bases from J, leaving 11 bases between. Germline lookup yields CDR1 MNHEY and CDR2 SVGAGI. The CDR3 spans 13 residues. Here the CDR3 reads CASKGGGNSPLHF. The CDR3 DNA reads TGTGCCAGCAAAGGGGGAGGGAATTCACCCCTCCACTTT.

V is TRBV5-4 and J is TRBJ2-3; TRBD2 aligns across 10 bases. There are 15 residues in the CDR3. V was pared by 1 base and J by 8 bases, with 7 bases of the junction left unmatched. Germline loops: CDR1 SGHNT, CDR2 YYREEE (reference sequence). The CDR3 sequence: CASSLTSGDPGTQYF. In nucleotides, the CDR3 is TGTGCCAGCAGCTTGACTAGCGGGGACCCCGGTACGCAGTATTTT.

This rearrangement joins TRBV9 to TRBJ1-1; no firm D call. CDR3 size: 14 residues. V lost 3 bases and J 5 bases, leaving 14 bases between the germline ends. The V gene's germline CDR1 is SGDLS and CDR2 YYNGEE. Written as DNA, the CDR3 is TGTGCCAGCAGCGATCTGGGCCCTGGTACTGAAGCTTTCTTT. Translated: CASSDLGPGTEAFF.

The chain combines TRBV29-1 with TRBJ2-3; TRBD2 matches at 11 bases. From germline, CDR1 is SQVTM and CDR2 ANQGSEA. This CDR3 spans 15 amino acids. The junction had 6 bases not matched to a gene; V was cut back by 1 base and J by 6 bases. CDR3 in amino acids: CSVEGSGGAGDTQYF. The CDR3 DNA sequence: TGCAGCGTTGAAGGTAGCGGGGGGGCAGGGGATACGCAGTATTTT.

The chain carries TRBV2 and TRBJ2-7, with TRBD1 matching over 7 bases. The CDR3 runs 13 residues. CDR1 is SNHLY, CDR2 FYNNEI, per germline. The junction had 9 bases not matched to a gene; V was cut back by 7 bases and J by 6 bases. The CDR3 is CASNSNRGREQYF. The CDR3 coding sequence is TGTGCCAGCAATTCCAACAGGGGTCGCGAGCAGTACTTC.

The genes are TRBV6-4 and TRBJ1-1; TRBD1 is a possible D gene (6 bases). Germline V CDR1 and CDR2: MRHNA, SNTAGT. The ends were cut back, 3 bases at V and 0 bases at J, with 8 bases in the middle. CDR3 length: 14 amino acids. The CDR3, as DNA: TGTGCCAGCAGTGAAACAGGGCTGAACACTGAAGCTTTCTTT. Encoded protein: CASSETGLNTEAFF.

This chain links TRBV2 with TRBJ1-1, with D tentatively TRBD1 (6 bases). This CDR3 contains 11 residues. V lost 8 bases to trimming and J lost 7 bases, with 11 bases between them. CDR1 and CDR2 from the germline V gene are SNHLY and FYNNEI. DNA for the CDR3: TGTGCCAGCGGCAGGGGCGGTGAAGCTTTCTTT. Its translation: CASGRGGEAFF.

The V gene is TRBV9, the J gene TRBJ2-2; possibly TRBD1 for D (5 bases). Trimming removed 3 bases at V and 4 bases at J, with 16 bases between. Germline V gene data show CDR1 as SGDLS and CDR2 as YYNGEE. The CDR3 is made up of 16 amino acids. The CDR3 coding sequence is TGTGCCAGCAGCGGGGGCCCCCTAGGTCCCACCGGGGAGCTGTTTTTT. Translated, it gives CASSGGPLGPTGELFF. Full variable domain (remainder filled in from reference TRBV9 and TRBJ2-2): DSGVTQTPKHLITATGQRVTLRCSPRSGDLSVYWYQQSLDQGLQFLIQYYNGEERAKGNILERFSAQQFPDLHSELNLSSLELGDSALYFCASSGGPLGPTGELFFGEGSRLTVL.

This clone occurred many times. This chain links TRBV29-1 with TRBJ1-4; D gene unclear. CDR1 and CDR2 (germline): SQVTM, ANQGSEA. V was shortened by 3 bases and J by 2 bases, with 13 bases between the two germline ends. There are 15 residues in the CDR3. The CDR3 region has the DNA TGCAGCGTTGAGGACTCGGATCCGACTAATGAAAAACTGTTTTTT. This encodes CSVEDSDPTNEKLFF. The variable domain in full, with the rest retrieved from reference TRBV29-1 and TRBJ1-4, is SAVISQKPSRDICQRGTSLTIQCQVDSQVTMMFWYRQQPGQSLTLIATANQGSEATYESGFVIDKFPISRPNLTFSTLTVSNMSPEDSSIYLCSVEDSDPTNEKLFFGSGTQLSVL.

The chain uses TRBV11-3 and TRBJ1-3; 9 bases are shared with TRBD1. In germline, CDR1 is SGHNT, CDR2 YENEEA. Unmatched junction bases numbered 2, after V lost 4 bases and J lost 4 bases. The CDR3 runs to 14 residues. The CDR3 bases are TGTGCCAGCAGCTCACAGGGGGCAGGAAACACCATATATTTT. It specifies CASSSQGAGNTIYF.